In this sample, the clone carrying this TCR beta chain turned up many times. Antigen: not known. The PBMCs studied were ones that came from roughly 9.1 ml fresh peripheral blood. RNA transcripts served as the template for amplifying TCR beta CDR3 regions. First-round RT-PCR with HTBI primers amplified the TCR CDR3 region. Via MiXCR, TCRdb re-called the multiplex PCR reads, giving one row per CDR3 protein. The profile covers about 360,000 distinct CDR3 sequences, with under 15% appearing a single time and 9.2% taken by the ten largest. The record originates from a study of T cells in Graves' hyperthyroidism and ophthalmopathy. About the study: Pretreatment peripheral blood was obtained at initial diagnosis.

V shed 7 bases and J shed 5 bases, with 17 bases lying between them. Per germline, CDR1 LNHDA and CDR2 SQIVND (reference sequence). The CDR3 length is 14 residues. Overall study findings and caveats: Most expanded thyroid clonotypes above 0.001 also appeared in blood. The authors' 13 V-J model separated ophthalmopathy from stable hyperthyroidism.

The chain is built from TRBV19 and TRBJ1-1; maybe TRBD1 (6 bases). The sequence was obtained from a woman aged 18-29 years with Graves' hyperthyroidism. Sample: blood. DNA for the CDR3: TGTGCCAGTACCCCTAGGAGGGGGGAGACTGAAGCTTTCTTT. It is translated as CASTPRRGETEAFF.